Below are 24 T cell receptor beta chains sequenced from a single sample in a study of cytomegalovirus exposure and HLA in healthy donors. The assay was immunoSEQ multiplex PCR, and TCRdb's table has in-frame clones only and misses some. In the table there are tens of thousands of clones, 95% to 97% of which are singletons. What was sequenced was PBMCs. These receptors all stem from a man aged 18-30 years in good health and CMV-seronegative.

The V gene is TRBV19, the J gene TRBJ2-7; TRBD1 agrees at 8 bases. The J segment lost 6 bases and the V segment lost 5 bases, leaving 6 bases of the junction unmatched. Germline CDR1 reads LNHDA; CDR2 reads SQIVND (reference sequence). CDR3 length equals 13 residues. In nucleotides, the CDR3 is TGTGCCAGTAGTCTGACAGGGGCCGCCGAGCAGTACTTC. The encoded protein is CASSLTGAAEQYF.

The chain recombines TRBV7-6 with TRBJ2-2; 12 nucleotides line up with TRBD2. Germline CDR1 reads SGHVS; CDR2 reads FNYEAQ. Germline trimming cut 5 bases from V and 6 bases from J; bases unmatched to any gene: 7. The CDR3 is 16 amino acids. The CDR3: CASSPLAGGYSGELFF. In DNA form, the CDR3 reads TGTGCCAGCAGCCCGCTAGCGGGGGGGTATTCCGGGGAGCTGTTTTTT.

This sequence joins TRBV7-6 and TRBJ1-1; D is undetermined. The CDR3 covers 12 residues. V was trimmed by 4 bases and J by 8 bases, leaving 11 bases between them. Germline assignment: CDR1 SGHVS and CDR2 FNYEAQ. CDR3 in DNA: TGTGCCAGCAGCTACCCAGGAGGCGAAGCTTTCTTT. Its translation: CASSYPGGEAFF.

J is TRBJ1-5 and V is TRBV7-9; 8 bases map to TRBD1. Germline V lookup: CDR1 SEHNR, CDR2 FQNEAQ (reference sequence). The V segment lost 4 bases and the J segment 2 bases; nucleotides outside the gene matches: 7. CDR3 length: 16 amino acids. CDR3 protein: CASSSLQTGGNQPQHF. CDR3 sequence (DNA): TGTGCCAGCAGCTCCCTCCAGACAGGGGGCAATCAGCCCCAGCATTTT.

CDR3 sequence (DNA): TGTGCCTTTAAGGACACCGCTAACTATGGCTACACCTTC. Its translation: CAFKDTANYGYTF. The chain uses TRBV30 and TRBJ1-2; the D gene is possibly TRBD1 (5 bases). This CDR3 region has 13 residues. Germline V gene sequence: CDR1 GTSNPN, CDR2 SVGIG (reference sequence). V was clipped by 7 bases and J by 0 bases, with 12 bases between them.

V usage is TRBV13 and J usage is TRBJ2-2; D remains unclear. V was shortened by 5 bases and J by 2 bases, with 3 bases between the two germline ends. In germline, CDR1 is PRHDT, CDR2 FYEKMQ (reference sequence). The CDR3 extends over 12 amino acids. The DNA of the CDR3 is TGTGCCAGCAGCCCTAACACCGGGGAGCTGTTTTTT. Amino acids: CASSPNTGELFF.

This clone appeared a few times. The V gene is TRBV29-1, the J gene TRBJ1-1, with 9 positions matching TRBD1. The CDR3 covers 14 residues. Germline CDR1 and CDR2: SQVTM and ANQGSEA. The trim removed 2 bases at V and 5 bases at J, leaving 6 bases unmatched. The CDR3 spells CSVERQTGGTEAFF. CDR3 sequence (DNA): TGCAGCGTTGAAAGGCAGACAGGGGGGACTGAAGCTTTCTTT.

V usage is TRBV19 and J usage is TRBJ1-4; TRBD1 aligns across 10 bases. The CDR3 has 15 amino acids. V trimming: 3 bases; J trimming: 8 bases; junction bases outside the gene matches: 6. Germline V lookup: CDR1 LNHDA, CDR2 SQIVND (reference sequence). The CDR3 protein is CASSMETGGGEKLFF. The DNA for the CDR3 is TGTGCCAGTAGTATGGAGACAGGGGGCGGCGAAAAACTGTTTTTT.

The gene calls are TRBV10-2 and TRBJ2-2, with TRBD2 identical over 9 bases. CDR1 is WSHSY, CDR2 SAAADI, per germline. The CDR3 totals 17 residues. The V and J ends lost 0 bases and 5 bases, in that order; junction bases with no gene match: 7. This CDR3 reads CASSESTAGGETGELFF. The CDR3 DNA follows: TGCGCCAGCAGTGAGTCGACAGCGGGAGGCGAAACCGGGGAGCTGTTTTTT.

The chain couples TRBV7-9 to TRBJ2-3, with TRBD1 as a possible D gene (5 bases). From germline, CDR1 is SEHNR and CDR2 FQNEAQ (reference sequence). Trimming stripped 2 bases from V and 4 bases from J, with 10 bases between. The CDR3 spans 14 residues. Here the CDR3 reads CASSLKGMPDTQYF. CDR3 coding DNA: TGTGCCAGCAGCTTAAAGGGGATGCCAGATACGCAGTATTTT.

The CDR3 protein is CASSSTGGGPYTF. DNA of the CDR3: TGTGCCAGCAGTTCAACAGGGGGAGGGCCCTACACCTTC. V usage is TRBV2 and J usage is TRBJ1-2, with 8 positions matching TRBD1. V was clipped by 5 bases and J by 10 bases; unmatched bases: 9. The CDR3 spans 13 residues. CDR1 and CDR2 from the germline V gene are SNHLY and FYNNEI.

CDR3 DNA: TGTGCCAGCAGCGCCGAGGCGGGACAGGGGAATGAAGCTTTCTTT. This encodes CASSAEAGQGNEAFF. The J gene is TRBJ1-1, the V gene TRBV9; 10 bases map to TRBD1. CDR3 length equals 15 residues. J gave up 7 bases and V 3 bases, and 9 bases lay outside the gene matches. Germline values: CDR1 SGDLS, CDR2 YYNGEE.

The V and J genes are TRBV5-1 and TRBJ1-1; 7 bases map to TRBD1. This CDR3 is built from 16 residues. Trimming cost V 3 bases and J 1 base; bases outside gene matches: 9. Germline V lookup: CDR1 SGHRS, CDR2 YFSETQ. CDR3 region: CASSYTRDSQNTEAFF. For the CDR3, the DNA is TGCGCCAGCAGCTACACCCGGGACAGCCAGAACACTGAAGCTTTCTTT.

CDR3 in DNA: TGTGCCAGCAGGGGGACAGGGGGTTTATACACTGAAGCTTTCTTT. It codes for CASRGTGGLYTEAFF. The rearrangement uses TRBV6-1 and TRBJ1-1; TRBD1 aligns across 11 bases. This CDR3 spans 15 amino acids. Trimming removed 6 bases from V and 3 bases from J; junction bases left unmatched: 6. Germline CDR1 is MNHNS and CDR2 is SASEGT.

A few counts support this clone. This chain uses TRBV5-1 with TRBJ2-1; 8 bases are shared with TRBD2. V was pared by 5 bases and J by 5 bases, with 3 bases of the junction left unmatched. The CDR3 spans 13 residues. CDR1 is SGHRS and CDR2 is YFSETQ in the germline V gene. The CDR3 sequence: CASRLADHNEQFF. CDR3 DNA: TGCGCCAGCAGACTAGCGGATCACAATGAGCAGTTCTTC.

The chain has TRBV19 and TRBJ2-5, with 16 bases identical to TRBD2. CDR1 and CDR2 from the germline V gene are LNHDA and SQIVND (reference sequence). CDR3 length: 16 amino acids. J lost 2 bases, V lost 4 bases, and 1 base had no gene match. CDR3 sequence (DNA): TGTGCCAGTAGTACGGGACTAGCGGGAGGGCAAGAGACCCAGTACTTC. Amino acid sequence: CASSTGLAGGQETQYF. The full variable domain, its missing parts supplied by reference TRBV19 and TRBJ2-5, is DGGITQSPKYLFRKEGQNVTLSCEQNLNHDAMYWYRQDPGQGLRLIYYSQIVNDFQKGDIAEGYSVSREKKESFPLTVTSAQKNPTAFYLCASSTGLAGGQETQYFGPGTRLLVL.

Here the CDR3 reads CASSVVAAGVRNEQFF. As DNA, the CDR3 is TGTGCCAGCAGCGTAGTGGCGGCGGGAGTTCGCAATGAGCAGTTCTTC. The chain employs TRBV9 and TRBJ2-1, with 7 nucleotides matching TRBD2. This CDR3 has 16 amino acids. V lost 0 bases to trimming and J lost 6 bases; unmatched junction nucleotides: 9. Per the germline V gene, CDR1 is SGDLS and CDR2 is YYNGEE. The complete variable domain, with remaining parts taken from reference TRBV9 and TRBJ2-1, reads DSGVTQTPKHLITATGQRVTLRCSPRSGDLSVYWYQQSLDQGLQFLIQYYNGEERAKGNILERFSAQQFPDLHSELNLSSLELGDSALYFCASSVVAAGVRNEQFFGPGTRLTVL.

The CDR3 DNA reads TGTGCCAGTAGTACCGGGACAGGGCGCTACGAGCAGTACTTC. Its protein product is CASSTGTGRYEQYF. V usage is TRBV19 and J usage is TRBJ2-7, with TRBD1 identical over 9 bases. The germline CDR1 and CDR2 sequences are LNHDA and SQIVND (reference sequence). The junction had 4 bases not matched to a gene; V was cut back by 4 bases and J by 3 bases. The CDR3 runs to 14 residues.

The chain has TRBV28 and TRBJ2-3, with 8 bases matching TRBD1. CDR1 is MDHEN and CDR2 is SYDVKM in the germline V gene. The CDR3 loop spans 13 amino acids. The junction had 3 bases not matched to a gene; V was cut back by 6 bases and J by 4 bases. The CDR3, as DNA: TGTGCCAGCAGAGGGACAGGTTCAGATACGCAGTATTTT. Its protein is CASRGTGSDTQYF.

The V gene is TRBV6-5, the J gene TRBJ1-5, with D perhaps TRBD1 (5 bases). The CDR3 is 14 amino acids. The germline gives CDR1 MNHEY, CDR2 SVGAGI. Trimming removed 2 bases at V and 4 bases at J, with 9 bases between. The DNA of the CDR3 is TGTGCCAGCAGTTACGGACAAGCGAATCAGCCCCAGCATTTT. Protein sequence: CASSYGQANQPQHF.

In DNA form, the CDR3 reads TGTGCCAGCAGCATAAGACCAGGGGTCGGGGAGCTGTTTTTT. It codes for CASSIRPGVGELFF. This chain connects TRBV9 to TRBJ2-2; D is perhaps TRBD1 (6 bases). The germline V gene encodes CDR1 SGDLS and CDR2 YYNGEE. CDR3 size: 14 residues. V lost 4 bases and J 7 bases, leaving 14 bases between the germline ends.

This clone occurred once. V usage is TRBV19 and J usage is TRBJ1-6, with D perhaps TRBD1 (6 bases). This CDR3 comprises 15 residues. Looked up from germline, CDR1 is LNHDA and CDR2 is SQIVND (reference sequence). V dropped 7 bases and J dropped 9 bases, with 19 bases sitting between them. The DNA for the CDR3 is TGTGCCAGTACTATGGTTGCAGGGGAAGGTTCACCCCTCCACTTT. Its translation is CASTMVAGEGSPLHF.

The chain employs TRBV18 and TRBJ1-4; 8 bases line up with TRBD1. Germline CDR1 KGHSH, CDR2 LQKENI. The CDR3 consists of 15 residues. Trimming at V came to 3 bases and at J to 5 bases, leaving 5 bases not matched to a gene. CDR3 residues: CASSPSRQGNEKLFF. CDR3 sequence (DNA): TGTGCCAGCTCACCGTCCCGACAGGGGAATGAAAAACTGTTTTTT.

The gene calls are TRBV29-1 and TRBJ2-5, with a tentative D call TRBD1 (6 bases). CDR3 length equals 12 residues. Trimming took off 3 bases at V and 6 bases at J, with 11 bases between the two ends. Germline CDR1 SQVTM, CDR2 ANQGSEA. The chain's CDR3 is CSVDTGSKTQYF. The CDR3 DNA follows: TGCAGCGTTGATACAGGGTCCAAGACCCAGTACTTC.